The text below deals with one T cell receptor (beta chain). The sample comes from a study of blood T cell repertoires in COVID-19. Background on the study: Sites across the United States, Italy and Spain contributed samples from acute and convalescent COVID-19. T cells, B-cell-depleted T cells, or PBMCs supplied cDNA or gDNA.

Adults between roughly 18 and 100 years of age took part from some 25 US areas. Cohort 3 donors were reported recovered after two negative PCRs, clearance, or symptom resolution. This CDR3 spans 15 amino acids. The V and J ends lost 5 bases and 7 bases, in that order; junction bases with no gene match: 10. Germline loops: CDR1 KGHDR, CDR2 SFDVKD. The protocol was immunoSEQ multiplex PCR, while the TCRdb copy is restricted to in-frame clones and leaves out a portion. The table includes 200,000 to 250,000 clones, about 93% detected once. The chain joins TRBV24-1 to TRBJ1-2; 9 nucleotides match TRBD1. The sequenced sample consisted of PBMCs or T cells enriched from blood (not recorded which). The receptor's source is a woman under 30 who had recovered from COVID-19. CDR3 sequence reads: CATSVRDRETGGYTF. CDR3 nucleotide sequence: TGTGCCACCAGTGTAAGGGACAGGGAGACTGGTGGCTACACCTTC.